These 14 T cell receptor beta chains were all obtained from the same sample, sequenced in a study of blood T cell repertoires in COVID-19. Sequencing was performed with immunoSEQ multiplex PCR; in TCRdb, only in-frame clones are kept and a portion is missing. The table includes roughly 140,000 clones, 70% to 90% detected once. The specimen was peripheral blood. These receptors were obtained from a human donor in a cohort sampled during active COVID-19.

The chain combines TRBV15 with TRBJ1-2; the D is unclear. The V end lost 1 base, the J end lost 4 bases, and 7 bases lay between the germline ends. From germline, CDR1 is LNHNV and CDR2 YYDKDF (reference sequence). The CDR3 contains 13 residues. The chain's CDR3 is CATSRGGPYGYTF. In DNA, the CDR3 is TGTGCCACCAGCAGAGGAGGGCCCTATGGCTACACCTTC.

The CDR3 here is CASSAQPRGGTGELFF. The CDR3 DNA is TGTGCCAGCAGCGCCCAACCCAGGGGCGGAACCGGGGAGCTGTTTTTT. This chain connects TRBV3-1 (or the pseudogene TRBV3-2) to TRBJ2-2, with D possibly being TRBD1 (6 bases). Germline CDR1 reads LGHDT; CDR2 reads YNNKEL (reference sequence). The CDR3 contains 16 residues. Trimming took off 5 bases at V and 5 bases at J, with 18 bases between the two ends.

The chain recombines TRBV7-8 with TRBJ1-5, with 7 bases that match TRBD1. The CDR3 consists of 15 residues. The J segment lost 2 bases and the V segment lost 1 base, leaving 2 bases of the junction unmatched. Germline assignment: CDR1 SGHVS and CDR2 FQNEAQ. As DNA, the CDR3 is TGTGCCAGCAGCTTAGGGACAGGAGGCAATCAGCCCCAGCATTTT. It yields the protein CASSLGTGGNQPQHF.

V and J are TRBV11-2 and TRBJ2-1, with a weak D call TRBD1 (5 bases). This CDR3 comprises 14 residues. V gave up 4 bases and J gave up 4 bases, with 11 bases separating them. The germline V gene encodes CDR1 SGHAT and CDR2 FQNNGV. In DNA form, the CDR3 reads TGTGCCAGCAGCTCGATTGGGGCTTACAATGAGCAGTTCTTC. The encoded protein is CASSSIGAYNEQFF.

The chain combines TRBV21-1 with TRBJ2-5; the DNA was not compared with TRBD1, the D call given in the table. TRBV21-1 is classified as a pseudogene. The CDR3 extends over 13 amino acids. The CDR3 nucleotides read TGTGCCAGCACAGGACAGGGTGTGGAGACCCAGTACTTC. It specifies CASTGQGVETQYF.

This chain connects TRBV6-5 to TRBJ2-7, with no clear D. Trimming removed 0 bases from V and 3 bases from J, with 12 bases in between. The CDR3 has 15 residues. Germline CDR1 MNHEY, CDR2 SVGAGI. The CDR3 DNA reads as TGTGCCAGCAGTTACTCCTACGTCCTAGTCTACGAGCAGTACTTC. Encoded protein: CASSYSYVLVYEQYF.

The chain is built from TRBV5-1 and TRBJ2-7, with D tentatively TRBD2 (5 bases). Trimming removed 4 bases at V and 4 bases at J, with 15 bases between. This CDR3 has 14 amino acids. The V gene's germline CDR1 is SGHRS and CDR2 YFSETQ. The CDR3: CASSPGERLYEQYF. In DNA form, the CDR3 reads TGCGCCAGCAGCCCTGGGGAGCGGCTATACGAGCAGTACTTC.

This clone was counted between two and nine times. The genes are TRBV21-1 and TRBJ2-5; TRBD2, the table's D call, was not compared with the DNA. TRBV21-1 constitutes a pseudogene. The CDR3 is 16 residues long. CDR3 protein: CASSKEAGDPQETQYF. CDR3 DNA: TGTGCCAGCAGCAAAGAAGCGGGAGATCCCCAAGAGACCCAGTACTTC.

This clone was seen once. The V gene is TRBV6-1, the J gene TRBJ2-3; 7 nucleotides agree with TRBD2. Germline lookup yields CDR1 MNHNS and CDR2 SASEGT. V lost 1 base and J lost 3; bases outside the gene matches: 7. The CDR3 has 16 amino acids. The CDR3 DNA reads as TGTGCCAGCAGTGAAGGGGCGGGGGAGGGAACAGATACGCAGTATTTT. Translation: CASSEGAGEGTDTQYF.

The V call is TRBV6-5, the J call TRBJ2-5; D gene ambiguous. V gave up 6 bases and J gave up 1 base, with 9 bases separating them. This CDR3 is 13 amino acids long. Germline-derived CDR1 and CDR2 are MNHEY and SVGAGI. The CDR3 sequence: CASSLPGQETQYF. The CDR3 DNA reads as TGTGCCAGCAGCCTCCCCGGCCAAGAGACCCAGTACTTC.

The chain links TRBV28 to TRBJ2-3, with TRBD1 as a possible D gene (6 bases). In germline, CDR1 is MDHEN, CDR2 SYDVKM. This CDR3 has 14 amino acids. V was pared by 8 bases and J by 0 bases, with 12 bases between. The CDR3: CASGSGASTDTQYF. CDR3 bases: TGTGCCAGCGGGTCAGGGGCCAGCACAGATACGCAGTATTTT. Supplemented by reference TRBV28 and TRBJ2-3, the full variable domain reads DVKVTQSSRYLVKRTGEKVFLECVQDMDHENMFWYRQDPGLGLRLIYFSYDVKMKEKGDIPEGYSVSREKKERFSLILESASTNQTSMYLCASGSGASTDTQYFGPGTRLTVL.

This clone appeared a single time. Additional DNA sequences in this sample encode the identical CDR3. The chain carries TRBV18 and TRBJ2-3; 9 nucleotides line up with TRBD1. Trimming at V came to 6 bases and at J to 1 base, leaving 5 bases not matched to a gene. The V gene's germline CDR1 is KGHSH and CDR2 LQKENI. The CDR3 length is 15 residues. The CDR3 is CASSAGQGGTDTQYF. As DNA, the CDR3 is TGTGCCAGCTCGGCGGGACAGGGTGGCACAGATACGCAGTATTTT.

The chain carries TRBV28 and TRBJ1-6; D remains unclear. This CDR3 has 17 amino acids. V lost 1 base to trimming and J lost 7 bases, with 17 bases between them. CDR1 is MDHEN and CDR2 is SYDVKM in the germline V gene. This CDR3 reads CASSLSSWWALNSPLHF. The CDR3 DNA follows: TGTGCCAGCAGTTTATCAAGTTGGTGGGCCTTGAATTCACCCCTCCACTTT.

This chain links TRBV6-5 with TRBJ2-7; tentative D call: TRBD2 (6 bases). Germline V gene sequence: CDR1 MNHEY, CDR2 SVGAGI. The ends were cut back, 8 bases at V and 3 bases at J, with 14 bases in the middle. CDR3 length: 13 amino acids. The CDR3, as DNA: TGTGCCAGCGGAAATAGCGGACGCTACGAGCAGTACTTC. This translates into CASGNSGRYEQYF.